This TCR beta chain was retrieved from a study of T cells in Graves' hyperthyroidism and ophthalmopathy. The study's findings and limits: Patients with ophthalmopathy were separated from those with stable hyperthyroidism by a 13 V-J model.

J lost 3 bases, V lost 3 bases, and 4 bases had no gene match. CDR1 and CDR2 from the germline V gene are SNHLY and FYNNEI. This CDR3 has 15 residues. RNA transcripts gave rise to amplified TCR beta CDR3 regions. Primed by the HTBI set, a first-round RT-PCR was run on the TCR CDR3. TCRdb used MiXCR to reprocess the multiplex PCR reads, holding one entry per CDR3 protein. The table includes 400,000 to 550,000 distinct CDR3 sequences, around a quarter detected once. Uncontrolled infections, other autoimmune diseases, pregnancy or lactation led to exclusion of patients. At least ten counts were recorded for this clonotype. The antigen is not known.

This clonotype originated in a woman aged 25 to 39 with Graves' ophthalmopathy. Sequenced: blood. The genes are TRBV2 and TRBJ1-5, with 8 bases matching TRBD1. The CDR3, as DNA: TGTGCCAGCAGTGATAGGACAGGGTTCAATCAGCCCCAGCATTTT. Protein sequence: CASSDRTGFNQPQHF. Using reference TRBV2 and TRBJ1-5 for the parts outside the CDR3, the full variable domain is EPEVTQTPSHQVTQMGQEVILRCVPISNHLYFYWYRQILGQKVEFLVSFYNNEISEKSEIFDDQFSVERPDGSNFTLKIRSTKLEDSAMYFCASSDRTGFNQPQHFGDGTRLSIL.